Below are 31 T cell receptor beta chains sequenced from a single sample in a study of T cells in Graves' hyperthyroidism and ophthalmopathy. RNA transcripts provided the source from which TCR beta CDR3 regions were amplified. HTBI primers drove first-round RT-PCR of the TCR CDR3. MiXCR, run by TCRdb on the multiplex PCR reads, gives a single entry per CDR3 protein. The sample comprises around 600,000 distinct CDR3 sequences, roughly 15% of which are singletons, and under 15% rests with the top ten. Sequencing was done on a sample of blood. The receptors here all came from a woman between 45 and 65 years old with Graves' ophthalmopathy.

This clonotype has a count of ten or more. This rearrangement joins TRBV5-1 to TRBJ2-1; 11 bases line up with TRBD2. The CDR3 runs 16 residues. V lost 4 bases to trimming and J lost 4 bases; unmatched junction nucleotides: 7. In germline, CDR1 is SGHRS, CDR2 YFSETQ. The chain's CDR3 is CASSHRTSGFYNEQFF. CDR3 sequence (DNA): TGCGCCAGCAGCCACCGGACTAGCGGGTTTTACAATGAGCAGTTCTTC. Variable domain in full (rest from reference TRBV5-1 and TRBJ2-1): KAGVTQTPRYLIKTRGQQVTLSCSPISGHRSVSWYQQTPGQGLQFLFEYFSETQRNKGNFPGRFSGRQFSNSRSEMNVSTLELGDSALYLCASSHRTSGFYNEQFFGPGTRLTVL.

V is TRBV20-1 and J is TRBJ2-1; 16 bases fit TRBD2. J was trimmed by 10 bases and V by 0 bases; bases with no gene match: 15. This CDR3 contains 19 residues. Looked up from germline, CDR1 is DFQATT and CDR2 is SNEGSKA (reference sequence). Here the CDR3 DNA reads TGCAGTGCTAGAGATGCAAACAACCTGGGACTAGCGGGAGGGGAAGAGCAGTTCTTC. Encoded protein: CSARDANNLGLAGGEEQFF.

The table lists this clonotype with many counts. The chain couples TRBV7-2 to TRBJ2-1; TRBD1 might be the D (6 bases). The CDR3 consists of 15 residues. V was cut by 3 bases and J by 4 bases, with 13 bases left in between. The V gene's germline CDR1 is SGHTA and CDR2 FQGNSA. CDR3 DNA: TGTGCCAGCAGCTTTTCAACAGGGCCGTACAATGAGCAGTTCTTC. Amino acids: CASSFSTGPYNEQFF.

The chain couples TRBV13 to TRBJ1-1; D is unclear. The CDR3 loop spans 15 amino acids. V lost 0 bases and J lost 0, with 8 bases in between. Germline-derived CDR1 and CDR2 are PRHDT and FYEKMQ (reference sequence). The CDR3 sequence is CASSLGHSLNTEAFF. In DNA, the CDR3 is TGTGCCAGCAGCTTAGGACACAGCCTGAACACTGAAGCTTTCTTT.

The sample holds a few counts of this clonotype. The CDR3 DNA reads as TGCGCCAGCAGAGCGGCGGGACAGGCGTTCGAGCAGTACTTC. Translated: CASRAAGQAFEQYF. The V call is TRBV5-1, the J call TRBJ2-7; 8 bases line up with TRBD1. This CDR3 has 14 residues. V lost 5 bases, J lost 6 bases, and 10 bases stayed unmatched. Germline CDR1 reads SGHRS; CDR2 reads YFSETQ.

The rearrangement joins TRBV6-1 to TRBJ2-1; 10 bases fit TRBD2. Germline loops: CDR1 MNHNS, CDR2 SASEGT. V lost 6 bases, J lost 2 bases, and 7 bases stayed unmatched. This CDR3 has 16 amino acids. The CDR3: CASRRLAGAPYNEQFF. The CDR3 nucleotides read TGTGCCAGCAGACGACTAGCGGGTGCCCCCTACAATGAGCAGTTCTTC.

The chain employs TRBV7-9 and TRBJ2-3; 7 bases map to TRBD2. The germline CDR1 and CDR2 sequences are SEHNR and FQNEAQ (reference sequence). This CDR3 has 16 amino acids. V gave up 7 bases and J gave up 2 bases; unmatched junction bases: 12. CDR3 amino acids: CASNRGRGGPTDTQYF. The CDR3 DNA reads TGTGCCAGCAATAGGGGTCGGGGAGGGCCCACAGATACGCAGTATTTT.

In this sample, this clonotype turned up many times. The chain combines TRBV7-8 with TRBJ1-1, with D maybe TRBD1 (6 bases). Germline-derived CDR1 and CDR2 are SGHVS and FQNEAQ. The germline V and J ends were trimmed by 0 bases and 3 bases, with 14 bases remaining between them. This CDR3 contains 16 residues. The CDR3: CASSLAKGHGDTEAFF. The DNA of the CDR3 is TGTGCCAGCAGCTTAGCAAAGGGACATGGGGACACTGAAGCTTTCTTT.

The chain uses TRBV13 and TRBJ2-2, with D possibly TRBD2 on 6 matching bases. The CDR3 has 16 amino acids. Per the germline V gene, CDR1 is PRHDT and CDR2 is FYEKMQ (reference sequence). Trimming stripped 4 bases from V and 6 bases from J, with 18 bases between. In DNA, the CDR3 is TGTGCCAGCAGCTCTTATAGCGGAGGAGGGGCCGGGGAGCTGTTTTTT. Amino acids: CASSSYSGGGAGELFF.

For this clonotype: The junction and the germline gene differ at one end; a read error may be behind it. The rearrangement links TRBV7-3 to TRBJ1-2, with D possibly matching TRBD1 (5 bases). The CDR3 runs 11 residues. Germline values: CDR1 SGHTA, CDR2 FQGTGA. CDR3 in amino acids: CASSSGTKLAF. CDR3 bases: TGTGCCAGCAGCTCAGGGACGAAGCTCGCCTTC.

Many counts were recorded for this clonotype. The CDR3 is CSARVGLATSGELFF. The DNA of the CDR3 is TGCAGTGCTAGAGTTGGGCTAGCGACGTCCGGGGAGCTGTTTTTT. The V gene is TRBV20-1, the J gene TRBJ2-2, with TRBD2 as a possible D gene (6 bases). Germline loops: CDR1 DFQATT, CDR2 SNEGSKA (reference sequence). This CDR3 has 15 residues. The germline V and J ends were trimmed by 1 base and 6 bases, with 15 bases remaining between them.

At least ten counts were recorded for this clonotype. V and J are TRBV27 and TRBJ2-7, with D tentatively TRBD2 (6 bases). Germline lookup yields CDR1 MNHEY and CDR2 SMNVEV (reference sequence). The ends were cut back, 5 bases at V and 6 bases at J, with 23 bases in the middle. The CDR3 length is 16 residues. In nucleotides, the CDR3 is TGTGCCAGCAGTACTACGGGCGGGGTAAATACAGGCGAGCAGTACTTC. Translating gives CASSTTGGVNTGEQYF.

This clonotype was counted only a few times. V gene TRBV27 combines with J gene TRBJ2-5, with a weak D call TRBD1 (6 bases). Germline values: CDR1 MNHEY, CDR2 SMNVEV (reference sequence). Trimming took 3 bases from V and 2 from J, leaving 16 bases between them. There are 16 residues in the CDR3. CDR3 coding DNA: TGTGCCAGCAGTTTCGGGACATACCCGGCACAAGAGACCCAGTACTTC. Encoded protein: CASSFGTYPAQETQYF.

This clonotype was observed a handful of times. The genes are TRBV5-4 and TRBJ1-1; a weak D match, TRBD1 (6 bases). Germline CDR1 reads SGHNT; CDR2 reads YYREEE (reference sequence). This CDR3 spans 13 amino acids. The V end was cut by 3 bases, the J end by 3 bases, with 9 bases between. The CDR3 nucleotides read TGTGCCAGCAGCTCGTCAGGGGACACTGAAGCTTTCTTT. Translation: CASSSSGDTEAFF.

Ten or more counts support this clonotype. This sequence joins TRBV30 and TRBJ2-4, with unresolved D. V was clipped by 2 bases and J by 6 bases, with 11 bases between them. This CDR3 region has 13 residues. Germline values: CDR1 GTSNPN, CDR2 SVGIG (reference sequence). DNA for the CDR3: TGTGCCTGGAGTTCCTCGGGCGTAAACATTCAGTACTTC. This sequence encodes CAWSSSGVNIQYF.

The chain employs TRBV27 and TRBJ2-1; 7 nucleotides line up with TRBD2. The CDR3 consists of 16 residues. Unmatched junction bases numbered 8, after V lost 2 bases and J lost 4 bases. Germline V gene lookup returns CDR1 MNHEY and CDR2 SMNVEV (reference sequence). This CDR3 is CASSLSSGGSYNEQFF. The DNA for the CDR3 is TGTGCCAGCAGTTTAAGCTCGGGGGGTTCTTACAATGAGCAGTTCTTC.

This clonotype was observed a few times. The CDR3 sequence: CASSFIGTGHYNEQFF. CDR3 DNA: TGCGCCAGCAGCTTTATCGGGACAGGGCACTACAATGAGCAGTTCTTC. The chain uses TRBV4-3 and TRBJ2-1; TRBD1 aligns across 9 bases. The CDR3 sequence is 16 residues long. Germline CDR1 is LGHNA and CDR2 is YSLEER. The junction had 8 bases not matched to a gene; V was cut back by 5 bases and J by 3 bases.

The chain combines TRBV6-2 or TRBV6-3 with TRBJ2-2, with TRBD1 matching 9 bases. This CDR3 spans 17 amino acids. With 3 bases clipped from V and 6 bases from J, the junction kept 11 bases outside the gene matches. Germline V gene lookup returns CDR1 MNHEY and CDR2 SVGEGT. CDR3 DNA sequence: TGTGCCAGCAGTTATGCCGGGACAGGGATACGGGCCGGGGAGCTGTTTTTT. Its translation: CASSYAGTGIRAGELFF.

This chain joins TRBV20-1 and TRBJ1-1; tentatively, D is TRBD1 (5 bases). The germline V and J ends were trimmed by 2 bases and 3 bases, with 10 bases remaining between them. Germline CDR1 DFQATT, CDR2 SNEGSKA (reference sequence). The CDR3 loop spans 13 amino acids. CDR3 DNA: TGCAGTGCTAGACAGACAGAATACACTGAAGCTTTCTTT. Residues: CSARQTEYTEAFF.

This clonotype occurred many times. The gene calls are TRBV18 and TRBJ2-7, with 7 bases fitting TRBD1. The CDR3 runs 13 residues. V dropped 6 bases and J dropped 3; count of bases not matched to a gene: 5. Per germline, CDR1 KGHSH and CDR2 LQKENI. DNA for the CDR3: TGTGCCAGCTCCACCGGGACAGACTACGAGCAGTACTTC. Translated, it gives CASSTGTDYEQYF.

The table lists this clonotype with many counts. A read error may account for a junction end that differs from germline. This chain uses TRBV20-1 with TRBJ2-1; 11 bases are shared with TRBD1. Germline V gives CDR1 DFQATT, CDR2 SNEGSKA (reference sequence). This CDR3 spans 16 amino acids. The CDR3 DNA reads as TGCAGTGCGCCGGACAGGGGGCTCCACTCCGACAATGAGCAGTTCTTC. This sequence encodes CSAPDRGLHSDNEQFF.

This clonotype was observed at least ten times. The chain links TRBV20-1 to TRBJ2-1; 8 bases are a match to TRBD1. Germline CDR1 is DFQATT and CDR2 is SNEGSKA (reference sequence). V dropped 1 base and J dropped 9; count of bases not matched to a gene: 5. The CDR3 has 13 residues. The CDR3 DNA is TGCAGTGCTAGAGTCGCAGGGGGCATTGAGCAGTTCTTC. Amino acid sequence: CSARVAGGIEQFF.

V and J are TRBV20-1 and TRBJ2-1; 7 bases match TRBD2. Losses at the gene ends were 1 base for V and 7 bases for J; bases not matched to a gene: 7. CDR1 is DFQATT and CDR2 is SNEGSKA in the germline V gene (reference sequence). The CDR3 has 14 amino acids. CDR3 protein: CSARGRELRNEQFF. The CDR3 bases are TGCAGTGCTAGAGGGCGGGAGCTTAGAAATGAGCAGTTCTTC.

This clonotype came up many times. V gene TRBV7-6 combines with J gene TRBJ2-2; 8 bases are a match to TRBD1. Looked up from germline, CDR1 is SGHVS and CDR2 is FNYEAQ. After removal of 0 bases from V and 6 bases from J, the junction contained 6 bases not matched to a gene. The CDR3 has 16 residues. CDR3 region: CASSLAPGGPAGELFF. The CDR3 DNA is TGTGCCAGCAGCTTAGCCCCAGGGGGCCCAGCCGGGGAGCTGTTTTTT. Full variable domain (missing parts from reference TRBV7-6 and TRBJ2-2): GAGVSQSPRYKVTKRGQDVALRCDPISGHVSLYWYRQALGQGPEFLTYFNYEAQQDKSGLPNDRFSAERPEGSISTLTIQRTEQRDSAMYRCASSLAPGGPAGELFFGEGSRLTVL.

The table lists this clonotype with many counts. The chain joins TRBV27 to TRBJ2-5; TRBD1 agrees at 7 bases. The CDR3 is 12 amino acids. CDR1 is MNHEY, CDR2 SMNVEV, per germline (reference sequence). J was trimmed by 3 bases and V by 10 bases; bases with no gene match: 5. The CDR3 protein is CATRQGKETQYF. DNA of the CDR3: TGTGCCACCCGACAGGGAAAAGAGACCCAGTACTTC.

This clonotype occurred many times. The chain employs TRBV29-1 and TRBJ2-1; D perhaps matches TRBD2 (5 bases). The germline V and J ends were trimmed by 3 bases and 3 bases, with 9 bases remaining between them. The CDR3 runs 13 residues. CDR1 SQVTM and CDR2 ANQGSEA come from the germline V gene. In nucleotides, the CDR3 is TGCAGCGTTGATGGCCGGGGCTACAATGAGCAGTTCTTC. It specifies CSVDGRGYNEQFF.

This clonotype was seen only a few times. The chain uses TRBV6-1 and TRBJ2-4; D gene ambiguous. V lost 5 bases and J lost 5, with 10 bases in between. Germline V lookup: CDR1 MNHNS, CDR2 SASEGT. CDR3 size: 13 residues. The CDR3 spells CASSSGGQNIQYF. Written as DNA, the CDR3 is TGTGCCAGCAGTTCTGGCGGACAAAACATTCAGTACTTC.

This clonotype was seen repeatedly, ten times or more. The V gene is TRBV6-2 or TRBV6-3, the J gene TRBJ2-7, with 10 nucleotides matching TRBD1. Germline V gene lookup returns CDR1 MNHEY and CDR2 SVGEGT. The CDR3 is made up of 15 amino acids. The trim removed 8 bases at V and 3 bases at J, leaving 10 bases unmatched. CDR3 protein: CASGEAGQGLYEQYF. The CDR3 DNA sequence: TGTGCCAGCGGGGAGGCGGGACAGGGGCTCTACGAGCAGTACTTC.

This clonotype was detected only a few times. The rearrangement joins TRBV30 to TRBJ1-6; no clear D gene. Trimming removed 0 bases at V and 5 bases at J, with 8 bases between. In germline, CDR1 is GTSNPN, CDR2 SVGIG (reference sequence). CDR3 length: 14 amino acids. The chain's CDR3 is CAWSVRQDNSPLHF. CDR3 coding DNA: TGTGCCTGGAGTGTACGGCAGGATAATTCACCCCTCCACTTT.

This clonotype was detected ten times or more. The genes are TRBV10-3 and TRBJ1-1, with D perhaps matching TRBD1 (5 bases). The V gene lost 0 bases and the J gene lost 5 bases, with 10 bases spanning the gap. The germline V gene has CDR1 ENHRY and CDR2 SYGVKD. The CDR3 covers 14 residues. The CDR3 DNA sequence: TGTGCCATCAGTGAGTCCGGGCAGGGTACTGAAGCTTTCTTT. Amino acid sequence: CAISESGQGTEAFF.

This clonotype appeared many times. The chain has TRBV12-3 or TRBV12-4 and TRBJ1-1; D is unresolved. The V gene lost 5 bases and the J gene lost 6 bases, with 10 bases spanning the gap. The CDR3 extends over 12 amino acids. In DNA, the CDR3 is TGTGCCAGCAGTGGGCAAAGGCCTGAAGCTTTCTTT. It translates to CASSGQRPEAFF.